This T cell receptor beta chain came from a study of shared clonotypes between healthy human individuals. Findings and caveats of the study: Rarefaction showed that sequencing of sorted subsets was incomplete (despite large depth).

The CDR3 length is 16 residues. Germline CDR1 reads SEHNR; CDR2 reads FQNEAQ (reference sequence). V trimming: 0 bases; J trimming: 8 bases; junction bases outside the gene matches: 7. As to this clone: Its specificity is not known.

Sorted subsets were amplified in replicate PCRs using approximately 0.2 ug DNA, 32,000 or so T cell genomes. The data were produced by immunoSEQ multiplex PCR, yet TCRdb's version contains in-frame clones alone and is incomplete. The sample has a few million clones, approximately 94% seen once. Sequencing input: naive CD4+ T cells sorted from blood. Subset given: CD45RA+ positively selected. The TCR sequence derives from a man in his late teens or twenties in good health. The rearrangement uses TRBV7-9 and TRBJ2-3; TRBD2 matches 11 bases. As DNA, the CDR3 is TGTGCCAGCAGCTTAGCTGCACTAGCGGGAGCTGGTACGCAGTATTTT. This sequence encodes CASSLAALAGAGTQYF.